These T cell receptor beta chains were read from a single sample in a study of beta chain features in type 1 diabetes. The method was immunoSEQ multiplex PCR; TCRdb's version includes in-frame clones alone and lacks a portion of them. The sample has hundreds of thousands of clones; 30% are singletons. The sequencing sample was made of naive CD4+ T cells from blood. Every receptor here comes from a man aged 18 to 29 in good health. CDR3s include the opening cysteine and the closing phenylalanine or tryptophan. The D gene is left open where the match is weak. Clone size appears in some rows only: once, few, many, or a class for an expanded clone.

TRBJ2-7 TRBV6-1 NA NA CASSELYEQYF TGTGCCAGCAGTGAACTTTACGAGCAGTACTTC
TRBJ1-2 TRBV29-1 NA NA CSVGSWGTYGYTF TGCAGCGTGGGGTCTTGGGGGACCTATGGCTACACCTTC
TRBJ2-5 TRBV20-1 NA few CSASSETQYF TGCAGTGCTAGTTCGGAGACCCAGTACTTC
TRBJ2-1 TRBV4-1 NA few CASSQRGGQGANEQFF TGCGCCAGCAGCCAGCGAGGGGGACAAGGGGCTAATGAGCAGTTCTTC
TRBJ1-4 TRBV29-1 TRBD1 NA CSVRQGAEKLFF TGCAGCGTGAGACAGGGGGCTGAAAAACTGTTTTTT
TRBJ2-3 TRBV7-2 NA few CASSPGGDTQYF TGTGCCAGCAGCCCCGGAGGAGATACGCAGTATTTT
TRBJ2-5 TRBV9 NA NA CASSAPRGVSVETQYF TGTGCCAGCAGCGCCCCCAGGGGGGTGTCGGTGGAGACCCAGTACTTC
TRBJ2-2 TRBV9 NA few CASSLTLPGELFF TGTGCCAGCAGTCTAACTCTTCCCGGGGAGCTGTTTTTT
TRBJ1-2 TRBV4-1 NA few CASSDYRWPGYTF TGCGCCAGCAGCGATTACAGGTGGCCTGGCTACACCTTC
TRBJ2-5 TRBV7-2 TRBD2 few CASSPPGGGSAQYF TGTGCCAGCAGCCCCCCTGGGGGAGGGTCGGCCCAGTACTTC
TRBJ2-5 TRBV9 NA NA CASSVAPGKETQYF TGTGCCAGCAGCGTAGCTCCAGGGAAGGAGACCCAGTACTTC
TRBJ2-5 TRBV4-1 NA NA CASSPRGDQETQYF TGCGCCAGCAGCCCCAGGGGGGACCAAGAGACCCAGTACTTC
TRBJ2-5 TRBV9 NA NA CASSDRRFSETQYF TGTGCCAGCAGCGATCGACGGTTTTCGGAGACCCAGTACTTC
TRBJ1-2 TRBV9 NA NA CASGANYGYTF TGTGCCAGCGGAGCTAACTATGGCTACACCTTC
TRBJ2-3 TRBV7-3 NA NA CASNQGGVTDTQYF TGTGCCAGCAACCAGGGCGGGGTCACAGATACGCAGTATTTT
TRBJ1-4 TRBV30 NA NA CAWSVIIGRATNEKLFF TGTGCCTGGAGTGTAATTATCGGCAGGGCAACTAATGAAAAACTGTTTTTT
TRBJ2-3 TRBV11-2 NA few CASSLAGPSTDTQYF TGTGCCAGCAGCTTGGCGGGCCCTAGCACAGATACGCAGTATTTT
TRBJ2-1 TRBV4-2 NA few CASSQETRNEQFF TGTGCCAGCAGCCAAGAAACTAGAAATGAGCAGTTCTTC
TRBJ2-1 TRBV18 TRBD2 once CASSPKGAGASVNEQFF TGTGCCAGCTCACCGAAAGGAGCGGGAGCTTCTGTCAATGAGCAGTTCTTC
TRBJ2-7 TRBV9 TRBD1 few CASSVDVGGFEQYF TGTGCCAGCAGCGTAGATGTAGGGGGCTTCGAGCAGTACTTC
TRBJ1-5 TRBV30 NA NA CAWTRGQPQHF TGTGCCTGGACCCGGGGGCAGCCCCAGCATTTT
TRBJ2-7 TRBV29-1 NA few CSVSPSRNEQYF TGCAGCGTCTCCCCTAGCAGAAACGAGCAGTACTTC
TRBJ2-3 TRBV9 NA NA CASSPLTSTDTQYF TGTGCCAGCAGCCCCCTAACGTCCACAGATACGCAGTATTTT
TRBJ2-5 TRBV5-1 NA NA CASSLDGSQETQYF TGCGCCAGCAGCTTGGACGGCAGCCAAGAGACCCAGTACTTC
TRBJ1-5 TRBV7-6 NA few CASSLGGQFNQPQHF TGTGCCAGCAGCTTAGGCGGACAGTTTAATCAGCCCCAGCATTTT
TRBJ2-1 TRBV2 TRBD2 few CASSGGLAGGSSYNEQFF TGTGCCAGCAGTGGGGGACTAGCGGGAGGAAGCTCCTACAATGAGCAGTTCTTC
TRBJ2-6 TRBV25-1 NA few CASRGSGANVLTF TGTGCGAGTAGAGGGTCTGGGGCCAACGTCCTGACTTTC
TRBJ2-3 TRBV7-2 TRBD1 NA CASSLEPGQPSTDTQYF TGTGCCAGCAGCTTAGAACCGGGACAGCCTAGCACAGATACGCAGTATTTT
TRBJ2-1 TRBV7-9 TRBD2 few CASTVSGNHNEQFF TGTGCCAGCACCGTTAGCGGGAACCACAATGAGCAGTTCTTC
TRBJ1-1 TRBV7-2 NA NA CASSSPWGTLNTEAFF TGTGCCAGCAGCTCCCCGTGGGGGACGTTGAACACTGAAGCTTTCTTT
TRBJ2-3 TRBV30 NA NA CAWSKALPDTQYF TGTGCCTGGAGTAAAGCCTTACCTGATACGCAGTATTTT
TRBJ1-2 TRBV30 TRBD1 NA CAWRPDRGNYGYTF TGTGCCTGGAGACCCGACAGGGGAAACTATGGCTACACCTTC
TRBJ1-3 TRBV14 NA NA CASSTTGSSGNTIYF TGTGCCAGCAGCACAACTGGGAGTTCTGGAAACACCATATATTTT
TRBJ2-3 TRBV6-5 NA few CASSYSSLATDTQYF TGTGCCAGCAGTTACTCCTCCTTAGCCACAGATACGCAGTATTTT
TRBJ2-5 TRBV29-1 TRBD1 NA CSDKRQGQTQYF TGCAGCGATAAAAGACAGGGGCAGACCCAGTACTTC
TRBJ2-7 TRBV4-1 NA few CASSQTGHSYEQYF TGCGCCAGCAGCCAGACGGGACACTCCTACGAGCAGTACTTC
TRBJ2-1 TRBV29-1 NA NA CSPPRVGSSYNEQFF TGCAGCCCCCCGAGGGTAGGGAGCTCCTACAATGAGCAGTTCTTC
TRBJ1-1 TRBV19 NA NA CASATEFPPNGEAFF TGTGCCAGTGCAACAGAATTCCCTCCGAACGGAGAAGCTTTCTTT
TRBJ1-4 TRBV29-1 NA NA CSVGRLNEKLFF TGCAGCGTCGGACGGCTTAATGAAAAACTGTTTTTT
TRBJ2-1 TRBV11-1 NA few CASSAERPNEQFF TGTGCCAGCAGCGCCGAGAGGCCCAATGAGCAGTTCTTC
TRBJ1-2 TRBV9 TRBD1 NA CASSFGQAGVYGYTF TGTGCCAGCAGCTTTGGACAGGCTGGCGTCTATGGCTACACCTTC
TRBJ1-5 TRBV7-9 NA NA CASSAPGLNQPQHF TGTGCCAGCAGCGCGCCGGGCCTCAATCAGCCCCAGCATTTT
TRBJ2-7 TRBV14 TRBD2 NA CASSQGLAGEIYEQYF TGTGCCAGCAGCCAAGGTCTAGCGGGAGAGATCTACGAGCAGTACTTC
TRBJ1-1 TRBV12-5 NA few CASGPNRVGTEAFF TGTGCTAGTGGCCCTAACAGGGTGGGCACTGAAGCTTTCTTT
TRBJ2-7 TRBV28 TRBD1 NA CASSRPGTGSYEQYF TGTGCCAGCAGTCGGCCAGGGACAGGGAGCTACGAGCAGTACTTC